Below, 28 T cell receptor beta chains from the same sample are listed, as sequenced in a study of T cells in Graves' hyperthyroidism and ophthalmopathy. The TCR beta CDR3 regions underwent amplification using RNA transcripts as the source. Primed by the HTBI set, a first-round RT-PCR was run on the TCR CDR3. One entry per CDR3 protein results from TCRdb running MiXCR on the multiplex PCR reads. This table holds 410,000 or so distinct CDR3 sequences, about 15% found once. Sample: blood. These receptors originate from a man aged 18 to 30 with Graves' ophthalmopathy.

The sample holds many counts of this clonotype. CDR3 DNA sequence: TGTGCCAGCAGCTCAAGACAGACCTCCTACGAGCAGTACTTC. Translated: CASSSRQTSYEQYF. The chain joins TRBV11-2 to TRBJ2-7; D might be TRBD1 (5 bases). This CDR3 spans 14 amino acids. Looked up from germline, CDR1 is SGHAT and CDR2 is FQNNGV. V lost 4 bases to trimming and J lost 0 bases, with 10 bases between them. The full variable domain, rest sourced from reference TRBV11-2 and TRBJ2-7, is EAGVAQSPRYKIIEKRQSVAFWCNPISGHATLYWYQQILGQGPKLLIQFQNNGVVDDSQLPKDRFSAERLKGVDSTLKIQPAKLEDSAVYLCASSSRQTSYEQYFGPGTRLTVT.

V usage is TRBV7-9 and J usage is TRBJ2-2; 9 nucleotides line up with TRBD1. Germline CDR1 reads SEHNR; CDR2 reads FQNEAQ (reference sequence). The V and J ends lost 5 bases and 1 base, in that order; junction bases with no gene match: 5. This CDR3 contains 16 residues. CDR3 residues: CASSTYRGLNTGELFF. The CDR3 DNA reads TGTGCCAGCAGCACGTACAGGGGGCTGAACACCGGGGAGCTGTTTTTT.

This clonotype has a count of ten or more. The rearrangement links TRBV9 to TRBJ2-7; D is undetermined. Germline-derived CDR1 and CDR2 are SGDLS and YYNGEE. The CDR3 is made up of 12 amino acids. V was clipped by 3 bases and J by 3 bases, with 7 bases between them. CDR3 nucleotides: TGTGCCAGCAGCGCCAACAGCTACGAGCAGTACTTC. Its translation: CASSANSYEQYF.

Many counts were recorded for this clonotype. V and J are TRBV20-1 and TRBJ2-1, with a tentative D call TRBD2 (6 bases). Trimming removed 4 bases from V and 3 bases from J, with 13 bases in between. This CDR3 contains 14 residues. In germline, CDR1 is DFQATT, CDR2 SNEGSKA (reference sequence). CDR3 region: CSAISGGDYNEQFF. DNA for the CDR3: TGCAGTGCTATTAGCGGCGGGGACTACAATGAGCAGTTCTTC.

This clonotype was observed at least ten times. The chain is built from TRBV20-1 and TRBJ1-2; tentatively, D is TRBD1 (5 bases). The CDR3 has 14 residues. CDR1 and CDR2 (germline): DFQATT, SNEGSKA (reference sequence). V dropped 4 bases and J dropped 0 bases, with 12 bases sitting between them. CDR3 loop: CSANSREANYGYTF. The CDR3 nucleotides are TGCAGTGCTAACTCCAGGGAAGCTAACTATGGCTACACCTTC.

In this sample, this clonotype turned up many times. The V gene is TRBV12-3 or TRBV12-4, the J gene TRBJ2-5, with TRBD1 matching over 7 bases. Germline trimming cut 5 bases from V and 5 bases from J; bases unmatched to any gene: 8. The CDR3 has 14 residues. CDR3: CASSPPTGSETQYF. CDR3 DNA: TGTGCCAGCAGTCCCCCGACAGGGTCGGAGACCCAGTACTTC.

V usage is TRBV7-6 and J usage is TRBJ2-4; TRBD2 is a possible D gene (5 bases). The CDR3 loop spans 17 amino acids. V dropped 5 bases and J dropped 0 bases, with 17 bases sitting between them. CDR1 SGHVS and CDR2 FNYEAQ come from the germline V gene. The CDR3 DNA sequence: TGTGCCAGCAGCCCCACGGGATCGGCTCTAGCCAAAAACATTCAGTACTTC. Translating it yields CASSPTGSALAKNIQYF.

This clonotype was found many times. The chain is built from TRBV5-6 and TRBJ1-1; 8 nucleotides match TRBD1. Germline V gene sequence: CDR1 SGHDT, CDR2 YYEEEE. The CDR3 runs 14 residues. Unmatched junction bases numbered 7, after V lost 4 bases and J lost 5 bases. Here the CDR3 reads CASSTNDRGTEAFF. For the CDR3, the DNA is TGTGCCAGCAGCACCAATGACAGGGGAACTGAAGCTTTCTTT. Full variable domain (rest looked up from reference TRBV5-6 and TRBJ1-1): DAGVTQSPTHLIKTRGQQVTLRCSPKSGHDTVSWYQQALGQGPQFIFQYYEEEERQRGNFPDRFSGHQFPNYSSELNVNALLLGDSALYLCASSTNDRGTEAFFGQGTRLTVV.

This clonotype was observed many times. The chain is built from TRBV2 and TRBJ2-3; D perhaps matches TRBD1 (5 bases). Germline CDR1 and CDR2: SNHLY and FYNNEI. Trimming removed 3 bases at V and 1 base at J, with 8 bases between. The CDR3 is 14 residues long. The CDR3 is CASSEEQGTDTQYF. The CDR3 region has the DNA TGTGCCAGCAGTGAGGAACAGGGCACAGATACGCAGTATTTT.

Only a few counts were recorded for this clonotype. J is TRBJ2-2 and V is TRBV12-3 or TRBV12-4; the match to TRBD2 covers 7 bases. The length of the CDR3 is 16 residues. V shed 3 bases and J 3 bases; nucleotides not matched to a gene: 7. The CDR3 coding sequence is TGTGCCAGCAGTTTGAGTCTAGCGGTCTACACCGGGGAGCTGTTTTTT. Its translation: CASSLSLAVYTGELFF.

The chain recombines TRBV20-1 with TRBJ2-3; TRBD2 agrees at 8 bases. Per the germline V gene, CDR1 is DFQATT and CDR2 is SNEGSKA (reference sequence). The CDR3 loop spans 15 amino acids. Unmatched junction bases numbered 6, after V lost 2 bases and J lost 2 bases. In DNA form, the CDR3 reads TGCAGTGCTAGACAGCGGGAGATGTCCACAGATACGCAGTATTTT. This gives the protein CSARQREMSTDTQYF.

At least ten counts were recorded for this clonotype. V usage is TRBV5-5 and J usage is TRBJ2-3, with 10 bases lining up with TRBD2. V trimming: 3 bases; J trimming: 4 bases; junction bases outside the gene matches: 5. The CDR3 has 15 residues. Germline assignment: CDR1 SGHKS and CDR2 YYEKEE (reference sequence). CDR3 coding DNA: TGTGCCAGCAGCTGGAGCGGGGGGGCATCAGATACGCAGTATTTT. Translating it yields CASSWSGGASDTQYF. The whole variable domain, remainder taken from reference TRBV5-5 and TRBJ2-3, is DAGVTQSPTHLIKTRGQQVTLRCSPISGHKSVSWYQQVLGQGPQFIFQYYEKEERGRGNFPDRFSARQFPNYSSELNVNALLLGDSALYLCASSWSGGASDTQYFGPGTRLTVL.

This rearrangement joins TRBV9 to TRBJ1-6; D ambiguous. The CDR3 is 16 amino acids. Germline V CDR1 and CDR2: SGDLS, YYNGEE. The V gene lost 4 bases and the J gene lost 4 bases, with 15 bases spanning the gap. The DNA for the CDR3 is TGTGCCAGCAGCTCCAGCGGATCCGAGTATAATTCACCCCTCCACTTT. This encodes CASSSSGSEYNSPLHF.

There are a few counts of this clonotype. The V gene is TRBV10-3, the J gene TRBJ2-3; possible D gene TRBD1, 7 bases. This CDR3 has 13 residues. CDR1 is ENHRY and CDR2 is SYGVKD in the germline V gene. The V and J ends lost 7 bases and 5 bases respectively, with 13 bases between them. CDR3 loop: CAIMGQGGDTQYF. The CDR3 DNA sequence: TGTGCCATCATGGGGCAGGGGGGAGATACGCAGTATTTT.

This clonotype showed up many times. This chain joins TRBV6-1 and TRBJ2-3; D unresolved. CDR3 length: 15 amino acids. Germline lookup yields CDR1 MNHNS and CDR2 SASEGT. V dropped 1 base and J dropped 3 bases, with 11 bases sitting between them. The CDR3 here is CASSEGARPTDTQYF. Written as DNA, the CDR3 is TGTGCCAGCAGTGAAGGAGCTAGACCAACAGATACGCAGTATTTT.

The chain employs TRBV28 and TRBJ2-3, with 7 bases identical to TRBD2. Germline trimming cut 2 bases from V and 5 bases from J; bases unmatched to any gene: 4. CDR1 is MDHEN, CDR2 SYDVKM, per germline. The CDR3 sequence is 14 residues long. The CDR3 sequence is CASSLAGVRDTQYF. The CDR3, as DNA: TGTGCCAGCAGTTTAGCGGGAGTGAGAGATACGCAGTATTTT.

To note about this clonotype: The junction does not match germline at one end; this may be a read error. This sequence joins TRBV24-1 and TRBJ2-2; D not certain. CDR3 length equals 17 residues. In germline, CDR1 is KGHDR, CDR2 SFDVKD. CDR3 bases: TGTGCCACCAGTGATCGTAGTCGGGCCCTTAACATCGGGGAGCTGTTTTTT. As protein: CATSDRSRALNIGELFF.

Many counts were recorded for this clonotype. The chain links TRBV6-1 to TRBJ2-5, with 8 bases fitting TRBD1. Trimming removed 6 bases from V and 4 bases from J; junction bases left unmatched: 7. The CDR3 consists of 14 residues. CDR1 is MNHNS and CDR2 is SASEGT in the germline V gene. For the CDR3, the DNA is TGTGCCAGCAGGGTGGGACAGGTCAGAGAGACCCAGTACTTC. Translating gives CASRVGQVRETQYF.

To note about this clonotype: A much larger clone differs by one base, so this may be a read error. This chain joins TRBV12-3 or TRBV12-4 and TRBJ2-5; TRBD2 matches at 9 bases. Trimming at V came to 4 bases and at J to 9 bases, leaving 12 bases not matched to a gene. The CDR3 totals 15 residues. The CDR3 region is CASSSSLAGIVAQYF. The CDR3 DNA reads as TGTGCCAGCAGTTCTTCTCTAGCGGGAATAGTGGCCCAGTACTTC.

This clonotype was seen many times. A read error may account for a junction end that differs from germline. This rearrangement joins TRBV5-1 to TRBJ1-1; a weak D match, TRBD1 (5 bases). The germline V gene encodes CDR1 SGHRS and CDR2 YFSETQ. This CDR3 contains 13 residues. The CDR3 bases are TGCGCCAGCCGCTTGGGTAGGGGCACTGAAGCTTTCTTT. The encoded protein is CASRLGRGTEAFF. Variable domain in full (rest from reference TRBV5-1 and TRBJ1-1): KAGVTQTPRYLIKTRGQQVTLSCSPISGHRSVSWYQQTPGQGLQFLFEYFSETQRNKGNFPGRFSGRQFSNSRSEMNVSTLELGDSALYLCASRLGRGTEAFFGQGTRLTVV.

This clonotype was recorded at least ten times. V is TRBV7-9 and J is TRBJ2-1; the D gene is possibly TRBD2 (7 bases). This CDR3 has 19 amino acids. With 5 bases removed from V and 0 bases from J, the gap between germline ends came to 23 bases. Germline V CDR1 and CDR2: SEHNR, FQNEAQ (reference sequence). CDR3 DNA sequence: TGTGCCAGCAGCCCTAGGGGGGGGAACGGGGTAAGCTCCTACAATGAGCAGTTCTTC. It translates to CASSPRGGNGVSSYNEQFF.

The rearrangement uses TRBV18 and TRBJ1-5; maybe TRBD1 (6 bases). The germline V and J ends were trimmed by 5 bases and 0 bases, with 11 bases remaining between them. CDR1 KGHSH and CDR2 LQKENI come from the germline V gene. CDR3 length: 15 residues. The CDR3 coding sequence is TGTGCCAGCTCAACGGACAGACGTAGCAATCAGCCCCAGCATTTT. Its translation is CASSTDRRSNQPQHF.

This clonotype was observed at least ten times. This chain links TRBV3-1 with TRBJ2-1; TRBD2 matches at 14 bases. CDR3 length: 17 amino acids. With V trimmed by 4 bases and J by 0 bases, 2 bases remained unmatched. Germline V lookup: CDR1 LGHDT, CDR2 YNNKEL (reference sequence). The CDR3 nucleotides are TGTGCCAGCAGCCCGACTAGCGGGGGGGCCTCCTACAATGAGCAGTTCTTC. Its translation: CASSPTSGGASYNEQFF.

Of note for this clonotype: A much larger clone sits a single nucleotide away, making a read error possible. The chain joins TRBV10-3 to TRBJ2-7; D perhaps matches TRBD1 (5 bases). V was cut by 8 bases and J by 6 bases, with 14 bases left in between. Germline values: CDR1 ENHRY, CDR2 SYGVKD. The CDR3 consists of 12 residues. CDR3 DNA: TGTGCCATCTGGGCCCAAAGGGGCGAGCAGTACTTC. This translates into CAIWAQRGEQYF.

This clonotype was observed at least ten times. The rearrangement joins TRBV6-2 or TRBV6-3 to TRBJ2-6; TRBD1 might be the D (5 bases). Germline V lookup: CDR1 MNHEY, CDR2 SVGEGT. Trimming took off 2 bases at V and 4 bases at J, with 9 bases between the two ends. The CDR3 covers 15 residues. CDR3 coding DNA: TGTGCCAGCAGTTACGGGGCGACGGGGGCCAACGTCCTGACTTTC. This translates into CASSYGATGANVLTF.

This clonotype was counted at least ten times. The chain employs TRBV24-1 and TRBJ2-5; 8 nucleotides match TRBD2. Per the germline V gene, CDR1 is KGHDR and CDR2 is SFDVKD. V lost 7 bases, J lost 2 bases, and 5 bases stayed unmatched. This CDR3 has 14 amino acids. This CDR3 reads CATSDASGQETQYF. As DNA, the CDR3 is TGTGCCACCAGCGATGCTAGCGGGCAAGAGACCCAGTACTTC.

This clonotype showed up many times. CDR3 sequence: CASSSHELGNTIYF. CDR3 bases: TGTGCCAGCAGCTCTCACGAATTAGGAAACACCATATATTTT. V usage is TRBV7-2 and J usage is TRBJ1-3; D is undetermined. Trimming took off 4 bases at V and 4 bases at J, with 11 bases between the two ends. Germline V lookup: CDR1 SGHTA, CDR2 FQGNSA. This CDR3 has 14 residues. Full variable domain (missing parts from reference TRBV7-2 and TRBJ1-3): GAGVSQSPSNKVTEKGKDVELRCDPISGHTALYWYRQSLGQGLEFLIYFQGNSAPDKSGLPSDRFSAERTGGSVSTLTIQRTQQEDSAVYLCASSSHELGNTIYFGEGSWLTVV.

The V gene is TRBV6-1, the J gene TRBJ1-4, with D uncertain. This CDR3 contains 16 residues. Trimming pared 7 bases from V and 3 bases from J, leaving 18 bases between. Germline-derived CDR1 and CDR2 are MNHNS and SASEGT. CDR3 sequence reads: CASKRSVEASNEKLFF. Written as DNA, the CDR3 is TGTGCCAGCAAAAGATCTGTTGAGGCGTCTAATGAAAAACTGTTTTTT.